The 2 T cell receptor beta chains listed next were all sequenced from one sample in a study of blood T cells in healthy people across ages. Sample-barcoded 5' priming and a J-beta primer mix drove a second PCR of about 6 to 12 cycles. TCRdb called the 5' RACE reads again in MiXCR, with one record for every CDR3 protein. This table has approximately 780,000 distinct CDR3 sequences, more than 25% appearing once. These same records also appear under a second study, on T cells of mothers and their children.

Sequencing was done on a sample of blood. Receptors were obtained from a boy aged 5-17 years in good health.

V usage is TRBV6-1 and J usage is TRBJ1-6; no firm D call. V dropped 4 bases and J dropped 8 bases, with 9 bases sitting between them. Germline V gene data show CDR1 as MNHNS and CDR2 as SASEGT. The CDR3 covers 13 residues. The chain's CDR3 is CASSGTMDSPLHF. In DNA form, the CDR3 reads TGTGCCAGCAGTGGGACGATGGATTCACCCCTCCACTTT.

This clonotype appeared a few times. The chain recombines TRBV14 with TRBJ2-7; TRBD2 agrees at 13 bases. The ends lost 2 bases at V and 1 base at J; junction bases unmatched: 2. Germline-derived CDR1 and CDR2 are SGHDN and FVKESK. CDR3 size: 16 residues. CDR3 protein: CASSQKTSGGSYEQYF. CDR3 DNA sequence: TGTGCCAGCAGCCAAAAGACTAGCGGGGGGTCCTACGAGCAGTACTTC. Full variable domain (rest looked up from reference TRBV14 and TRBJ2-7): EAGVTQFPSHSVIEKGQTVTLRCDPISGHDNLYWYRRVMGKEIKFLLHFVKESKQDESGMPNNRFLAERTGGTYSTLKVQPAELEDSGVYFCASSQKTSGGSYEQYFGPGTRLTVT.